Following are 2 T cell receptor beta chains from one sample sequenced in a study of blood T cell repertoires in COVID-19. TCRdb's table, derived via immunoSEQ multiplex PCR, lists solely in-frame clones and lacks some. The data contain approximately 110,000 clones, about 75% of them seen just once; the ten biggest clones take up roughly a fifth. Sequencing was carried out using peripheral blood. Every receptor here comes from an older woman with acute or convalescent COVID-19.

The V call is TRBV6-5, the J call TRBJ1-6; TRBD1 might be the D (5 bases). Trimming cost V 6 bases and J 6 bases, with 9 bases left between them. The CDR3 is made up of 13 amino acids. Per the germline V gene, CDR1 is MNHEY and CDR2 is SVGAGI. The CDR3 DNA reads TGTGCCAGCAGGATAGACAGTAATTCACCCCTCCACTTT. Amino acid sequence: CASRIDSNSPLHF.

CDR3 nucleotide sequence: TGTGCCATCAGACAAGTACCATACGAGCAGTACTTC. Residues: CAIRQVPYEQYF. The chain combines TRBV10-3 with TRBJ2-7; D not resolved. V lost 6 bases to trimming and J lost 4 bases, with 10 bases between them. In germline, CDR1 is ENHRY, CDR2 SYGVKD. This CDR3 has 12 amino acids.